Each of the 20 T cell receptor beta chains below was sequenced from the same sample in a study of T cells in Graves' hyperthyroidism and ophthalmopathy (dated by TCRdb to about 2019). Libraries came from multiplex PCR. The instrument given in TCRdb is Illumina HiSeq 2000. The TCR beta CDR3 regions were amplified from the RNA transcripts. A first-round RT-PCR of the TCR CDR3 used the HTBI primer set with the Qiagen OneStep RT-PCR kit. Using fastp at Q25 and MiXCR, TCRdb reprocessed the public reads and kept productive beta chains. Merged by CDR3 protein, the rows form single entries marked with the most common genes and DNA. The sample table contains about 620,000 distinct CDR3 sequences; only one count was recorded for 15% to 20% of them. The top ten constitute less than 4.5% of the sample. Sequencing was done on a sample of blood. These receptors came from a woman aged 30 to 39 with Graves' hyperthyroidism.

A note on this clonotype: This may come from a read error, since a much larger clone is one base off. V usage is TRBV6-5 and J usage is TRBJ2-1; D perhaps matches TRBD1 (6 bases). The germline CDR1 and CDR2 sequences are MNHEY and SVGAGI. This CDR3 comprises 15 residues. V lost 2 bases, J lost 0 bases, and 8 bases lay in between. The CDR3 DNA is TGTGCCAGCAGTTACGACAGGAGCTCCTACAATGAGCAGTTCTTC. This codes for CASSYDRSSYNEQFF.

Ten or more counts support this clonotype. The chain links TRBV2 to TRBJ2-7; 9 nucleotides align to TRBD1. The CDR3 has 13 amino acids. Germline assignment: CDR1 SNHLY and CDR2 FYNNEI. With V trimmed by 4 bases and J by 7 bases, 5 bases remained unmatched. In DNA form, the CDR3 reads TGTGCCAGCAGTGGGACAGGGGTTGGAGAGCAGTACTTC. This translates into CASSGTGVGEQYF.

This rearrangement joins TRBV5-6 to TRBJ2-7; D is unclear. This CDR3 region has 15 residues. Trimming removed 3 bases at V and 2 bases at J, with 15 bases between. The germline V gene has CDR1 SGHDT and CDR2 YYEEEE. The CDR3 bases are TGTGCCAGCAGCTCCTCAAGAAGAGGCGCCTACGAGCAGTACTTC. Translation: CASSSSRRGAYEQYF.

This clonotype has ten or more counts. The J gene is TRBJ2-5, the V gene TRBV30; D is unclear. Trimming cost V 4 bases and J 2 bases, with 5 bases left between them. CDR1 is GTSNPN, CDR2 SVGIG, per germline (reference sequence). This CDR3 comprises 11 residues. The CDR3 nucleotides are TGTGCCTGGATGGTGCAAGAGACCCAGTACTTC. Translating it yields CAWMVQETQYF.

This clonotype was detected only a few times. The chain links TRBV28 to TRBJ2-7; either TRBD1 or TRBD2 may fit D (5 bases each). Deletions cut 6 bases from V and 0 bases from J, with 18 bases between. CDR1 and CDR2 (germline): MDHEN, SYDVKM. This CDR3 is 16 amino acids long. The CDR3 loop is CASRPGPGIPSYEQYF. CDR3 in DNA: TGTGCCAGCAGACCGGGGCCAGGGATCCCCTCCTACGAGCAGTACTTC.

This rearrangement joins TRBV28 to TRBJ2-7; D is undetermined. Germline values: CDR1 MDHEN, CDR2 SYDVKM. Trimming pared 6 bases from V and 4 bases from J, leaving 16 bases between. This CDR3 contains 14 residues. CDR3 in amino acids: CASSSGTPIYEQYF. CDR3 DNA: TGTGCCAGCAGCTCCGGCACTCCGATTTACGAGCAGTACTTC.

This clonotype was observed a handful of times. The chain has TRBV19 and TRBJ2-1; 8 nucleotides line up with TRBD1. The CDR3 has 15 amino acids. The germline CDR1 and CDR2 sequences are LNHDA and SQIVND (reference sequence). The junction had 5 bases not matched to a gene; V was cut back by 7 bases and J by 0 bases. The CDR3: CASNLGQASYNEQFF. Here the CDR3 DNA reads TGTGCCAGTAACCTGGGACAGGCCTCCTACAATGAGCAGTTCTTC.

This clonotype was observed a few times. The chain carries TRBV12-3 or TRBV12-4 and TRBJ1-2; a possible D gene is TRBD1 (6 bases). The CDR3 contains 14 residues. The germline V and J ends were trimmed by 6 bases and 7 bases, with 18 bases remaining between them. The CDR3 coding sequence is TGTGCCAGCAGACAGGACGGGGGGGCTGGTGGCTACACCTTC. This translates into CASRQDGGAGGYTF.

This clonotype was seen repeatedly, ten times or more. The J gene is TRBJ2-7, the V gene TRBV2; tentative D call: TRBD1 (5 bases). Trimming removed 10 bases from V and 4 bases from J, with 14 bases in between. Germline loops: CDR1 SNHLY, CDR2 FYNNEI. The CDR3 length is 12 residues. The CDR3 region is CAILWQGYEQYF. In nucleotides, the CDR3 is TGTGCCATCCTGTGGCAGGGTTACGAGCAGTACTTC.

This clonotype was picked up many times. The CDR3: CASQGSADTQYF. The CDR3 DNA sequence: TGTGCCAGCCAAGGGTCAGCAGATACGCAGTATTTT. The J gene is TRBJ2-3, the V gene TRBV2, with D uncertain. Trimming pared 8 bases from V and 4 bases from J, leaving 10 bases between. The length of the CDR3 is 12 residues. The germline gives CDR1 SNHLY, CDR2 FYNNEI. The whole variable domain, remainder taken from reference TRBV2 and TRBJ2-3, is EPEVTQTPSHQVTQMGQEVILRCVPISNHLYFYWYRQILGQKVEFLVSFYNNEISEKSEIFDDQFSVERPDGSNFTLKIRSTKLEDSAMYFCASQGSADTQYFGPGTRLTVL.

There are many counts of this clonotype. The CDR3 spells CASTPGPRRDEQFF. In DNA, the CDR3 is TGTGCCAGCACCCCGGGTCCGCGGCGGGATGAGCAGTTCTTC. The chain is built from TRBV2 and TRBJ2-1; a weak D match, TRBD2 (5 bases). Trimming left V 7 bases short and J 8 bases short, with 18 bases between. Germline V gene lookup returns CDR1 SNHLY and CDR2 FYNNEI. The CDR3 is 14 residues long.

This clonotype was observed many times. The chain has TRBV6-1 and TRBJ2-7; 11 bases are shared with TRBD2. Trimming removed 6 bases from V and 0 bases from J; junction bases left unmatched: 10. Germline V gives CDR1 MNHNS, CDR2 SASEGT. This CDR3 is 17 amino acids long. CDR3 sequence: CASSGLAGSAFSYEQYF. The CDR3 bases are TGTGCCAGCAGCGGACTAGCGGGCAGCGCTTTCTCCTACGAGCAGTACTTC.

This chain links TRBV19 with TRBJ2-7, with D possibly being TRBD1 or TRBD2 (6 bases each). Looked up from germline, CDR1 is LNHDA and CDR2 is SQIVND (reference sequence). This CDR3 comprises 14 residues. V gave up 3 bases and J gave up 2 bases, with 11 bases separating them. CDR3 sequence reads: CASSIGGGPYEQYF. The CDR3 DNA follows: TGTGCCAGTAGTATCGGAGGGGGACCCTACGAGCAGTACTTC.

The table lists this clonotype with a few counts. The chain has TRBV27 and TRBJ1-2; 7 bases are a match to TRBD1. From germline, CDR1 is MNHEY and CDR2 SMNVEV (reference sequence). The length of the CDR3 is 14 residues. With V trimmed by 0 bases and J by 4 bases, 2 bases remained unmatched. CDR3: CASSLSGGSYGYTF. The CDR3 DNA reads TGTGCCAGCAGTTTATCAGGGGGCAGCTATGGCTACACCTTC.

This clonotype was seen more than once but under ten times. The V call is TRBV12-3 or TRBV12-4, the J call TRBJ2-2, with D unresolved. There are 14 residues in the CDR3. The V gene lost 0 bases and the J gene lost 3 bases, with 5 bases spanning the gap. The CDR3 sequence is CASSLASYTGELFF. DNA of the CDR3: TGTGCCAGCAGTTTAGCGAGCTACACCGGGGAGCTGTTTTTT.

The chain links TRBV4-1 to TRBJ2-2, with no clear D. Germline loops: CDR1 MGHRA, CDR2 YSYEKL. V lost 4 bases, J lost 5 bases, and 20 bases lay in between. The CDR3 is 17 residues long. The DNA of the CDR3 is TGCGCCAGCAGCCGGATCGACATGGGAATGGGGACCGGGGAGCTGTTTTTT. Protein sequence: CASSRIDMGMGTGELFF.

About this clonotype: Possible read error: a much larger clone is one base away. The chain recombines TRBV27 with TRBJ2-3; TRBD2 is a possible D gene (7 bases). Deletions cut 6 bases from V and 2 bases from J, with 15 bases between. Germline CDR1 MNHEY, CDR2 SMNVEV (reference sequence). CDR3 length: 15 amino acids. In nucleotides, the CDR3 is TGTGCCAGCAGCTCCAGAGGGGGGGCCACAGATACGCAGTATTTT. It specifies CASSSRGGATDTQYF.

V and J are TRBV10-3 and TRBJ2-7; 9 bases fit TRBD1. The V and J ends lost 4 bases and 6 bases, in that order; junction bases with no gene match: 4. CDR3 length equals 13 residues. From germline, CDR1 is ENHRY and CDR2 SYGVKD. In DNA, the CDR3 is TGTGCCATCAGTGGGAAGACAGGGGGCGAGCAGTACTTC. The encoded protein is CAISGKTGGEQYF.

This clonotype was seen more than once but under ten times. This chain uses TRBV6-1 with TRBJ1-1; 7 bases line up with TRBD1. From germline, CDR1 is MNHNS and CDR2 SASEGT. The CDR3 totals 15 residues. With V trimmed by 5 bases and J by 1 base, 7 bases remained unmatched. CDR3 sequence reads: CASSTRTGANTEAFF. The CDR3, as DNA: TGTGCCAGCAGTACGCGCACAGGGGCGAACACTGAAGCTTTCTTT.

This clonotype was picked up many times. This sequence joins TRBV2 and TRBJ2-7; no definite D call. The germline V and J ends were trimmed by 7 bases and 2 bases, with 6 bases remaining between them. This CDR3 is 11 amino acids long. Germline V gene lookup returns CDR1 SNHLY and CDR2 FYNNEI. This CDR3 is CASMLAYEQYF. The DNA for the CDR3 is TGTGCCAGCATGCTAGCCTACGAGCAGTACTTC.